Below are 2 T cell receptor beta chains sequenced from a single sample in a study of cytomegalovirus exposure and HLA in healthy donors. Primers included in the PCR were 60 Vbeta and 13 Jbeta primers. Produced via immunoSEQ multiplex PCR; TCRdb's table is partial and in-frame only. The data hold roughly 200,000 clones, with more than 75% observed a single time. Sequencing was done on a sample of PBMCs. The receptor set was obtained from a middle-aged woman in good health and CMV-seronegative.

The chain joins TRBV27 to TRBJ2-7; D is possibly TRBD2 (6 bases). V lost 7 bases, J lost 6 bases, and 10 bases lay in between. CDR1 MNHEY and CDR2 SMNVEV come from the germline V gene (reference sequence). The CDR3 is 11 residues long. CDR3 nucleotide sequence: TGTGCCAGCACCTCGCGGGGCGAGCAGTACTTC. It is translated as CASTSRGEQYF.

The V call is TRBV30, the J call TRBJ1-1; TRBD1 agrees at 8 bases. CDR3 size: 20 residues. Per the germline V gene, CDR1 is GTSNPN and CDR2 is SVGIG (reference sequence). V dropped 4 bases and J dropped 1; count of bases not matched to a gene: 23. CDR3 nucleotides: TGTGCCTGGAATCTCGGAACCTTGGTGGGCAGGGGGCTTTCGAACACTGAAGCTTTCTTT. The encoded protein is CAWNLGTLVGRGLSNTEAFF.